The 10 T cell receptor beta chains below all came from one sample that was sequenced in a study of blood T cells in healthy people across ages. PCR was performed a second time for about 7 to 11 cycles using a sample-barcoded 5' primer and a J-beta primer mix. From the 5' RACE reads, TCRdb called clonotypes with MiXCR, one entry per CDR3 protein. The sample comprises about 680,000 distinct CDR3 sequences, about 52% of which are singletons, and about 32% rests with the top ten. The sample comprised blood. The source is a woman aged 60-75 years in good health.

This clonotype was found a few times. This chain joins TRBV6-5 and TRBJ2-3; 10 positions match TRBD2. Trimming removed 4 bases from V and 5 bases from J; junction bases left unmatched: 15. The CDR3 covers 18 residues. Per the germline V gene, CDR1 is MNHEY and CDR2 is SVGAGI. CDR3: CASSSQGEAGGRVDTQYF. As DNA, the CDR3 is TGTGCCAGCAGTTCCCAAGGGGAAGCGGGAGGGCGAGTAGATACGCAGTATTTT.

The CDR3 sequence is CASSPRGAYNEQYF. Written as DNA, the CDR3 is TGTGCCAGCAGCCCTCGGGGCGCCTACAATGAGCAGTACTTC. J is TRBJ2-1 and V is TRBV3-1, with D perhaps TRBD1 or TRBD2 (5 bases each). The J call may be mistaken, given a closer DNA end match to TRBJ2-7. Germline V gene data show CDR1 as LGHDT and CDR2 as YNNKEL (reference sequence). This CDR3 region has 14 residues.

This clonotype was seen many times. This chain uses TRBV27 with TRBJ2-3, with TRBD1 matching 10 bases. V trimming: 6 bases; J trimming: 9 bases; junction bases outside the gene matches: 12. From germline, CDR1 is MNHEY and CDR2 SMNVEV (reference sequence). The CDR3 is made up of 15 amino acids. The CDR3 is CASSATGTGAGTQYF. CDR3 in DNA: TGTGCCAGCAGCGCCACCGGGACAGGGGCCGGGACGCAGTATTTT.

This clonotype was recorded a few times. The rearrangement links TRBV4-3 to TRBJ2-7; perhaps TRBD1 as D (5 bases). CDR3 length: 15 amino acids. Germline lookup yields CDR1 LGHNA and CDR2 YSLEER. Trimming removed 3 bases from V and 2 bases from J, with 14 bases in between. Here the CDR3 reads CASSHRVGKAYEQYF. The CDR3 bases are TGCGCCAGCAGCCACAGGGTCGGTAAGGCCTACGAGCAGTACTTC.

This clonotype occurred a few times. This chain connects TRBV6-6 to TRBJ1-1, with TRBD1 matching over 9 bases. The CDR3 covers 14 residues. The germline CDR1 and CDR2 sequences are MNHNY and SVGAGI (reference sequence). V lost 3 bases, J lost 6 bases, and 5 bases stayed unmatched. This CDR3 is CASSYPGQGPEAFF. In DNA form, the CDR3 reads TGTGCCAGCAGTTATCCGGGACAGGGTCCTGAAGCTTTCTTT.

The chain joins TRBV27 to TRBJ2-1, with no clear D. V lost 7 bases, J lost 4 bases, and 11 bases lay in between. Germline-derived CDR1 and CDR2 are MNHEY and SMNVEV (reference sequence). CDR3 length: 13 residues. This chain's CDR3 is CASTRYGYNEQFF. CDR3 nucleotide sequence: TGTGCCAGCACCAGATACGGGTACAATGAGCAGTTCTTC.

In its sample, this clonotype was seen many times. The chain carries TRBV4-2 and TRBJ2-1, with TRBD2 matching 9 bases. The CDR3 is 16 amino acids. CDR1 LGHNA and CDR2 YNFKEQ come from the germline V gene. After removal of 4 bases from V and 3 bases from J, the junction contained 7 bases not matched to a gene. CDR3 region: CASSRMTSGGYNEQFF. The CDR3 coding sequence is TGTGCCAGCAGCCGCATGACTAGCGGCGGCTACAATGAGCAGTTCTTC.

The chain recombines TRBV28 with TRBJ2-5, with 10 bases fitting TRBD1. Germline-derived CDR1 and CDR2 are MDHEN and SYDVKM. There are 14 residues in the CDR3. The J segment lost 4 bases and the V segment lost 8 bases, leaving 7 bases of the junction unmatched. CDR3 in amino acids: CASGGQGFVETQYF. For the CDR3, the DNA is TGTGCCAGCGGGGGACAGGGGTTTGTAGAGACCCAGTACTTC.

This clonotype was seen more than once but under ten times. The chain links TRBV27 to TRBJ1-1; a weak D match, TRBD1 (5 bases). V gave up 5 bases and J gave up 4 bases, with 14 bases separating them. CDR1 MNHEY and CDR2 SMNVEV come from the germline V gene (reference sequence). The CDR3 sequence is 14 residues long. CDR3 in amino acids: CASSHRDLGTEAFF. The CDR3 coding sequence is TGTGCCAGCAGTCACCGGGACCTGGGCACTGAAGCTTTCTTT.

The chain links TRBV21-1 to TRBJ2-5; TRBD1, as called in the table, went unchecked against the DNA. The tail of the sequence fits TRBJ2-7 better, so the J call may be wrong. TRBV21-1 is given as a pseudogene. The CDR3 is 14 residues long. CDR3 DNA: TGTGCCAGCGCAGGGGACACCTACTCCTACGAGCAGTACTTC. It encodes CASAGDTYSYEQYF.